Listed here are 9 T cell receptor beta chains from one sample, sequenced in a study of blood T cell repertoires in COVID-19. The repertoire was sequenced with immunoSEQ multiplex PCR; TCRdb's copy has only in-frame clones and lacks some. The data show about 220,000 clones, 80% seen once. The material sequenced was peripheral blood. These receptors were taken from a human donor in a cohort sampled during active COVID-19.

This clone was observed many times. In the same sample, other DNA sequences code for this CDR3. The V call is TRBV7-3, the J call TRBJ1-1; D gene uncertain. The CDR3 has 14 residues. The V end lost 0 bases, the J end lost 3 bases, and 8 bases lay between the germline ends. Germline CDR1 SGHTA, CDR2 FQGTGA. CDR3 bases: TGTGCCAGCAGCTTAACCGGTCGGGACACTGAAGCTTTCTTT. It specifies CASSLTGRDTEAFF.

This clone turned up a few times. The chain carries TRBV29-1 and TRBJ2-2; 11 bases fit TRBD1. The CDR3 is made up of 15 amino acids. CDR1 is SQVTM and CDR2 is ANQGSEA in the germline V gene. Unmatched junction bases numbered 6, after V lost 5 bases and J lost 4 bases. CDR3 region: CSVKLGTGGTGELFF. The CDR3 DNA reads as TGCAGCGTTAAGCTGGGGACAGGGGGCACCGGGGAGCTGTTTTTT.

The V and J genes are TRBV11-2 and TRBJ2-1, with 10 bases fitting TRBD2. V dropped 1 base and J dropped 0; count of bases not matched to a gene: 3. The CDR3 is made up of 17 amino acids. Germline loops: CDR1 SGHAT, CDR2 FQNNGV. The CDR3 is CASSLGAGGSSYNEQFF. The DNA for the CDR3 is TGTGCCAGCAGCTTAGGAGCGGGGGGGAGCTCCTACAATGAGCAGTTCTTC.

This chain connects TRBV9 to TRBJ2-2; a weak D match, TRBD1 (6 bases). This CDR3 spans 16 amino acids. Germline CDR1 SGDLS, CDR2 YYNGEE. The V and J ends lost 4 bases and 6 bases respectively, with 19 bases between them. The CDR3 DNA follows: TGTGCCAGCAGCCCTCAGGGGCAGGGGAGCGCCGGGGAGCTGTTTTTT. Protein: CASSPQGQGSAGELFF.

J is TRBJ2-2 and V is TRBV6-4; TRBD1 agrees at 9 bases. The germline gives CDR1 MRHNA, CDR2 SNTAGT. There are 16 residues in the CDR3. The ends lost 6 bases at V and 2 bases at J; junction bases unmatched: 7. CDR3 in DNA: TGTGCCAGCAGCCCGTTAACAGGGGGCAACACCGGGGAGCTGTTTTTT. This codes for CASSPLTGGNTGELFF.

DNA for the CDR3: TGCGCCAGCAGCACGGGCCCGGGAACTGAAGCTTTCTTT. This codes for CASSTGPGTEAFF. The gene calls are TRBV5-1 and TRBJ1-1; D gene uncertain. The germline V and J ends were trimmed by 4 bases and 5 bases, with 12 bases remaining between them. CDR3 length equals 13 residues. Germline V gives CDR1 SGHRS, CDR2 YFSETQ.

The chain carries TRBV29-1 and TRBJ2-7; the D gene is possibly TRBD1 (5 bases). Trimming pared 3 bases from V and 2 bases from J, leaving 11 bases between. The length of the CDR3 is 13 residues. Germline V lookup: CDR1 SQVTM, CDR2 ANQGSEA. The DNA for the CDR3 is TGCAGCGTTGAGGGGCTAGAAACCTACGAGCAGTACTTC. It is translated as CSVEGLETYEQYF.

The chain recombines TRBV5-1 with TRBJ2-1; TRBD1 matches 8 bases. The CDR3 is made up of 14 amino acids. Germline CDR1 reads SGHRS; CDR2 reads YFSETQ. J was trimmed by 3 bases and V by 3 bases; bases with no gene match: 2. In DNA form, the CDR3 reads TGCGCCAGCAGCTCGGACAGGGACTACAATGAGCAGTTCTTC. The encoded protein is CASSSDRDYNEQFF.

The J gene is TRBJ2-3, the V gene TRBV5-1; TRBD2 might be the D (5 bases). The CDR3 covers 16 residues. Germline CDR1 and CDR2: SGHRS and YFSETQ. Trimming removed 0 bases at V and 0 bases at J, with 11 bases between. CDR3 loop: CASSLGGSTSTDTQYF. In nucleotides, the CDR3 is TGCGCCAGCAGCTTGGGAGGGTCAACTAGCACAGATACGCAGTATTTT.